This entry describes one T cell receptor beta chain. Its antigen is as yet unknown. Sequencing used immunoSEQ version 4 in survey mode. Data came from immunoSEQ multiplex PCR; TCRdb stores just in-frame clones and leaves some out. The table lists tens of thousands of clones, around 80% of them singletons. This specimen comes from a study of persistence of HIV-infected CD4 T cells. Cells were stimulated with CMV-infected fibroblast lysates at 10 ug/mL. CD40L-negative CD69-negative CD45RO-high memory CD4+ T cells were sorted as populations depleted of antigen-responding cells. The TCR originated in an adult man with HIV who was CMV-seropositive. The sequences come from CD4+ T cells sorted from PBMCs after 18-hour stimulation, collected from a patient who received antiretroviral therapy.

CDR3 sequence reads: CASSVNGPEAFF. DNA for the CDR3: TGTGCCAGCAGTGTAAACGGCCCTGAAGCTTTCTTT. The chain has TRBV6-2 or TRBV6-3 and TRBJ1-1; D remains ambiguous. CDR3 length: 12 amino acids. The germline V gene has CDR1 MNHEY and CDR2 SVGEGT. V was trimmed by 5 bases and J by 6 bases, leaving 10 bases between them.